This T cell receptor (beta chain) was captured in a study of metastatic and nonmetastatic thyroid tumors. Notes on the study in general: Benign nodules were reported to have significantly lower TCR beta diversity than malignant thyroid tumors, in blood and tumor.

Thyroid surgery had not been preceded by any treatment in any patient. TCRdb re-clonotyped the PCR reads via MiXCR. The sample consists of 20,000 or so clones, roughly a third of them appearing once. With respect to this clone: What it binds is not known.

The CDR3 runs 16 residues. The V and J ends lost 4 bases and 0 bases respectively, with 10 bases between them. Germline V gene lookup returns CDR1 LGHNA and CDR2 YNFKEQ. The sample taken for sequencing was blood. The receptor was isolated from a female donor with papillary thyroid cancer or a benign thyroid nodule (not recorded which). Some clones in this sample may be carry-over from other donors' samples. J is TRBJ2-6 and V is TRBV4-2; no definite D call. CDR3 sequence reads: CASSPTKTSGANVLTF. The CDR3 DNA reads as TGTGCCAGCAGCCCAACAAAGACCTCTGGGGCCAACGTCCTGACTTTC.